This T cell receptor (beta chain) emerged from a study of T cell responses to AZD1222 COVID-19 vaccine. Findings and limits, study-wide: The span of vaccine-associated CD4 TCRs extended across spike, with dominance at 160-218 and 743-854. Spike-specific TCR breadth and depth rose after two AZD1222 doses. Reports indicate that nearly half of spike-specific TCRs are directed at unmutated variant regions.

The germline V gene has CDR1 SEHNR and CDR2 FQNEAQ (reference sequence). The CDR3 is 15 amino acids. Trimming removed 5 bases at V and 6 bases at J, with 17 bases between. Measured with immunoSEQ multiplex PCR; TCRdb has only the in-frame clones, and not every one. The sample has about 130,000 clones, 87% seen once; the top ten hold over 1.2%. As regards this clone: The antigen is undetermined.

The clonotype was recovered from an adult in good health. Here the sequenced sample was peripheral blood, taken on day 0 of AZD1222 vaccination. The chain joins TRBV7-9 to TRBJ2-1; D not certain. The CDR3 DNA follows: TGTGCCAGCAGCCTCCCACGAAGGTTGGGCAATGAGCAGTTCTTC. Protein product: CASSLPRRLGNEQFF.